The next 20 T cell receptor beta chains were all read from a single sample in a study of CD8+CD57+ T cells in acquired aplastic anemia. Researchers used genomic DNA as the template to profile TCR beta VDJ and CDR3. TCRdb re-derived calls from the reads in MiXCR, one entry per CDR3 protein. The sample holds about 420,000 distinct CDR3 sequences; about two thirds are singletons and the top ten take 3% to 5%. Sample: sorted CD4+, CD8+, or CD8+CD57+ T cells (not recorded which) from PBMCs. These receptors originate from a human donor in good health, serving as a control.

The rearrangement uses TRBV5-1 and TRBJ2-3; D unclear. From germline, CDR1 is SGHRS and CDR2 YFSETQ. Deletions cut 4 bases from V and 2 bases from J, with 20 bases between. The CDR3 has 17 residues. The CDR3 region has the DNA TGCGCCAGCAGCCAAGATTGGTTCAGTAAAGTCACAGATACGCAGTATTTT. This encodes CASSQDWFSKVTDTQYF. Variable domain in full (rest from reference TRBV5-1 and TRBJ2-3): KAGVTQTPRYLIKTRGQQVTLSCSPISGHRSVSWYQQTPGQGLQFLFEYFSETQRNKGNFPGRFSGRQFSNSRSEMNVSTLELGDSALYLCASSQDWFSKVTDTQYFGPGTRLTVL.

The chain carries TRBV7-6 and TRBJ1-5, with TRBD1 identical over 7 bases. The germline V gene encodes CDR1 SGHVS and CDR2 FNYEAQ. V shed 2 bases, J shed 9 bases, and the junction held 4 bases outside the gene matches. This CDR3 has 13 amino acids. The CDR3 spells CASSLNTGAPQHF. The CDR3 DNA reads TGTGCCAGCAGCTTAAACACAGGGGCGCCCCAGCATTTT.

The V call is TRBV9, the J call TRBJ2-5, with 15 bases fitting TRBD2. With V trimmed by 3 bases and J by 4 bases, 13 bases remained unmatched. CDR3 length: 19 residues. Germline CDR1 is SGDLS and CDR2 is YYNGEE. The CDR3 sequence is CASSETIAGTSGGRETQYF. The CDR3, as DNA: TGTGCCAGCAGCGAAACAATTGCCGGGACTAGCGGGGGGCGAGAGACCCAGTACTTC.

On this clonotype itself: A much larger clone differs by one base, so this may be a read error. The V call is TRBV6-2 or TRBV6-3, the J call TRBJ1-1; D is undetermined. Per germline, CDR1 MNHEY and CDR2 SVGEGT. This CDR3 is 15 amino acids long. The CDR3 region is CASSRPYPVNTGAFF. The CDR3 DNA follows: TGTGCCAGCAGTCGTCCATACCCAGTGAACACTGGAGCTTTCTTT.

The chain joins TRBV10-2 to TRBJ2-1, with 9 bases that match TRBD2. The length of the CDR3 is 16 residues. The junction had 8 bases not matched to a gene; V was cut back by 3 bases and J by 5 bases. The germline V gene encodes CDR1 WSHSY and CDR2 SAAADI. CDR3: CASSDHGTSYHNEQFF. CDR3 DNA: TGCGCCAGCAGTGACCACGGGACTAGCTATCACAATGAGCAGTTCTTC.

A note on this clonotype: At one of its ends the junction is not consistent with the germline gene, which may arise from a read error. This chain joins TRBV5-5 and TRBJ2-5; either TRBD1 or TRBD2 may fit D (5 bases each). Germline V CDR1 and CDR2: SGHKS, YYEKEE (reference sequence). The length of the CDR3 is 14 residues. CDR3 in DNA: TGCGCCAGCAGCGTCCGGGACGGCTGGGAGACCCAGTACTTC. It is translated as CASSVRDGWETQYF.

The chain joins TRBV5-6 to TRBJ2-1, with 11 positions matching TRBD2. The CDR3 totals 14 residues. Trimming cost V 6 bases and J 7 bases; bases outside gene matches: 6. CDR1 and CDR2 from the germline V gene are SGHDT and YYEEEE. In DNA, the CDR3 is TGTGCCAGCAATGTAGCGGGAGGGTCTAATGAGCAGTTCTTC. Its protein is CASNVAGGSNEQFF. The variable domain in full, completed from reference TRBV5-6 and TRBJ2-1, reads DAGVTQSPTHLIKTRGQQVTLRCSPKSGHDTVSWYQQALGQGPQFIFQYYEEEERQRGNFPDRFSGHQFPNYSSELNVNALLLGDSALYLCASNVAGGSNEQFFGPGTRLTVL.

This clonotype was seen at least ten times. CDR3 loop: CASSQEQGAYGYTF. CDR3 coding DNA: TGTGCCAGCAGCCAAGAGCAGGGAGCCTATGGCTACACCTTC. This sequence joins TRBV3-1 and TRBJ1-2; weak D call: TRBD1 (5 bases). Germline V lookup: CDR1 LGHDT, CDR2 YNNKEL (reference sequence). The V end lost 0 bases, the J end lost 4 bases, and 9 bases lay between the germline ends. This CDR3 region has 14 residues.

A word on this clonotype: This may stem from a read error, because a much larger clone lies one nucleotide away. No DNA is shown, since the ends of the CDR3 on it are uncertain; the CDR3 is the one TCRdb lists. CDR3 in amino acids: CAWGPGSYGCTF. V and J are TRBV30 and TRBJ1-2; the table names TRBD1, a call not compared with the DNA. CDR1 is GTSNPN and CDR2 is SVGIG in the germline V gene (reference sequence). Counting both end residues, the CDR3 totals 12 amino acids.

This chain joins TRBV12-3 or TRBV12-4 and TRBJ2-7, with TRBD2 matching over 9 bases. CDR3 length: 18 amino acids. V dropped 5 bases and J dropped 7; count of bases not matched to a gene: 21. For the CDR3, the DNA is TGTGCCAGCAGTGCCCCCTTTAGATATAGCGGGGGTACGTTAGAGCAGTACTTC. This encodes CASSAPFRYSGGTLEQYF.

The CDR3 sequence is CASSVAENSPLHF. CDR3 bases: TGTGCCAGCAGCGTAGCCGAGAATTCACCCCTCCACTTT. The V gene is TRBV9, the J gene TRBJ1-6; D not resolved. Trimming left V 0 bases short and J 7 bases short, with 5 bases between. CDR3 length equals 13 residues. Looked up from germline, CDR1 is SGDLS and CDR2 is YYNGEE. Filled out from reference TRBV9 and TRBJ1-6, the complete variable domain reads DSGVTQTPKHLITATGQRVTLRCSPRSGDLSVYWYQQSLDQGLQFLIQYYNGEERAKGNILERFSAQQFPDLHSELNLSSLELGDSALYFCASSVAENSPLHFGNGTRLTVT.

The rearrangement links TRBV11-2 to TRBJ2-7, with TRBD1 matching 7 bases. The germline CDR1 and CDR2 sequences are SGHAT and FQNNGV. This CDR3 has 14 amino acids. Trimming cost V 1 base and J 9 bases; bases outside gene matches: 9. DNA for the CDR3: TGTGCCAGCAGCTTAGGTCGACAGGGAATGGGGCAGTACTTC. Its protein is CASSLGRQGMGQYF.

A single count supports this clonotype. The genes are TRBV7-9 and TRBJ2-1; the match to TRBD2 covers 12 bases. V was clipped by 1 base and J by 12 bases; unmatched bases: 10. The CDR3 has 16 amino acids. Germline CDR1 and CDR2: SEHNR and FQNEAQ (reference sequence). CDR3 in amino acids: CASSLGGLAGGRGQFF. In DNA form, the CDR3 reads TGTGCCAGCAGCTTAGGGGGCCTAGCGGGGGGGCGTGGGCAGTTCTTC.

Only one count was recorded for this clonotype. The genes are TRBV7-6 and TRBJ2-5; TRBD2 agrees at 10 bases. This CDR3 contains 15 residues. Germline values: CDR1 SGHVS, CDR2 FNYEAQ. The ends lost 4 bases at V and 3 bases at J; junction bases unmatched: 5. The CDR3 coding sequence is TGTGCCAGCAGCTCCGGACTAGCGGACAAAGAGACCCAGTACTTC. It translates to CASSSGLADKETQYF.

The CDR3 is CASSLAARAGNSPYF. Written as DNA, the CDR3 is TGTGCCAGCAGCTTAGCGGCAAGGGCAGGGAATTCACCCTACTTC. This rearrangement joins TRBV7-2 to TRBJ2-7, with a weak D call TRBD1 (5 bases). Germline V gene data show CDR1 as SGHTA and CDR2 as FQGNSA. The V gene lost 0 bases and the J gene lost 13 bases, with 22 bases spanning the gap. The CDR3 spans 15 residues.

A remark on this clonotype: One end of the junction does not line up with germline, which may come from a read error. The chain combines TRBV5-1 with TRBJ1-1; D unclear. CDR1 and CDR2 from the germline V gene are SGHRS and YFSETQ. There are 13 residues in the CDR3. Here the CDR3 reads CASSFSEQSEAFF. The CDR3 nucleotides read TGTGCCAGCAGCTTTTCGGAACAATCTGAAGCTTTCTTT. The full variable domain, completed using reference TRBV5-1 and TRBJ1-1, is KAGVTQTPRYLIKTRGQQVTLSCSPISGHRSVSWYQQTPGQGLQFLFEYFSETQRNKGNFPGRFSGRQFSNSRSEMNVSTLELGDSALYLCASSFSEQSEAFFGQGTRLTVV.

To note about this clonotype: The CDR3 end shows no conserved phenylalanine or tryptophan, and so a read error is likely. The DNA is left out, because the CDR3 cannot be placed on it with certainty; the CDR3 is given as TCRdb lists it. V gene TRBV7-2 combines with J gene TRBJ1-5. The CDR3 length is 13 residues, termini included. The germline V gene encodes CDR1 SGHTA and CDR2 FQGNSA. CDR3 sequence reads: CASSFATPMTYEQ.

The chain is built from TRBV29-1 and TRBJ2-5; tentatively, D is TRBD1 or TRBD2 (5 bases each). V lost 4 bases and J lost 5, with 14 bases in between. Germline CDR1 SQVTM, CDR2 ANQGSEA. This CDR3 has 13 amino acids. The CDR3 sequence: CSVGRGTDETQYF. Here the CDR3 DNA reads TGCAGCGTTGGGAGAGGGACGGATGAGACCCAGTACTTC.

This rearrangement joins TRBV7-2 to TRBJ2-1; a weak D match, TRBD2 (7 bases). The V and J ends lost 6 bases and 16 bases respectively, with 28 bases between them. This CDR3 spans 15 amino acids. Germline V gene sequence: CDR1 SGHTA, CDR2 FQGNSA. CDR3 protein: CASSRRVGGGPEFFF. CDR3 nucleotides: TGTGCCAGCAGTCGGCGAGTGGGGGGGGGGCCTGAGTTCTTCTTC. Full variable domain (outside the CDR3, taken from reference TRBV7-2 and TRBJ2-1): GAGVSQSPSNKVTEKGKDVELRCDPISGHTALYWYRQSLGQGLEFLIYFQGNSAPDKSGLPSDRFSAERTGGSVSTLTIQRTQQEDSAVYLCASSRRVGGGPEFFFGPGTRLTVL.

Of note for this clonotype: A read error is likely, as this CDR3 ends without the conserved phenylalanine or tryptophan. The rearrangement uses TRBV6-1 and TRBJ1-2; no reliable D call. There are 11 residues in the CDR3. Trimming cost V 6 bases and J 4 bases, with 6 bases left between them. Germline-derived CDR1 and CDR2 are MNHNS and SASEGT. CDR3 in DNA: TGTGCCAGCAGCGCCTCCTATGGCTACACCTAC. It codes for CASSASYGYTY.